These 26 T cell receptor beta chains came from one sample sequenced in a study of blood T cell repertoires in COVID-19. The repertoire was sequenced with immunoSEQ multiplex PCR; TCRdb's copy has only in-frame clones and lacks some. The profile shows about 39,000 clones, approximately 85% of them singletons. The sample comprised peripheral blood. The receptors were gathered from a human donor in a cohort sampled during active COVID-19.

The V call is TRBV7-6, the J call TRBJ2-1, with 8 bases lining up with TRBD1. Trimming cost V 5 bases and J 4 bases; bases outside gene matches: 13. Germline CDR1 reads SGHVS; CDR2 reads FNYEAQ. This CDR3 is built from 17 residues. The CDR3 DNA reads as TGTGCCAGCAGCGTCCGACCGACAGGGGAGCATTACAATGAGCAGTTCTTC. It is translated as CASSVRPTGEHYNEQFF. The whole variable domain, remainder taken from reference TRBV7-6 and TRBJ2-1, is GAGVSQSPRYKVTKRGQDVALRCDPISGHVSLYWYRQALGQGPEFLTYFNYEAQQDKSGLPNDRFSAERPEGSISTLTIQRTEQRDSAMYRCASSVRPTGEHYNEQFFGPGTRLTVL.

CDR3 region: CASSQGGGRPVYQETQYF. In nucleotides, the CDR3 is TGTGCCAGCAGCCAAGGCGGGGGACGGCCGGTCTATCAAGAGACCCAGTACTTC. The chain couples TRBV4-2 to TRBJ2-5; 7 bases are a match to TRBD2. The CDR3 has 18 residues. CDR1 and CDR2 (germline): LGHNA, YNFKEQ. V was clipped by 1 base and J by 2 bases; unmatched bases: 13.

J is TRBJ1-2 and V is TRBV5-8; 7 bases are shared with TRBD1. The CDR3 is 18 amino acids. Germline values: CDR1 SGHTS, CDR2 YDEGEE. The J segment lost 8 bases and the V segment lost 3 bases, leaving 22 bases of the junction unmatched. CDR3 protein: CASSSRALTGQPARGYTF. The CDR3 DNA reads as TGTGCCAGCAGCTCGCGCGCGCTCACGGGACAGCCGGCCAGAGGCTACACCTTC. The full variable domain, its missing parts supplied by reference TRBV5-8 and TRBJ1-2, is EAGVTQSPTHLIKTRGQQATLRCSPISGHTSVYWYQQALGLGLQFLLWYDEGEERNRGNFPPRFSGRQFPNYSSELNVNALELEDSALYLCASSSRALTGQPARGYTFGSGTRLTVV.

The chain has TRBV19 and TRBJ2-2, with TRBD2 as a possible D gene (7 bases). Germline CDR1 LNHDA, CDR2 SQIVND (reference sequence). The germline V and J ends were trimmed by 1 base and 6 bases, with 15 bases remaining between them. The CDR3 consists of 16 residues. CDR3 DNA: TGTGCCAGTAGTATAGGTTGGGGGGGCTCGGCCGGGGAGCTGTTTTTT. It translates to CASSIGWGGSAGELFF.

The rearrangement uses TRBV7-2 and TRBJ1-3, with a tentative D call TRBD1 (5 bases). The CDR3 totals 15 residues. CDR1 is SGHTA and CDR2 is FQGNSA in the germline V gene. V dropped 3 bases and J dropped 3 bases, with 12 bases sitting between them. The CDR3 loop is CASSFQGTGGNTIYF. The CDR3 nucleotides read TGTGCCAGCAGCTTTCAGGGTACCGGTGGAAACACCATATATTTT.

The V gene is TRBV6-5, the J gene TRBJ2-3; TRBD2 agrees at 11 bases. Germline V gene data show CDR1 as MNHEY and CDR2 as SVGAGI. The CDR3 length is 14 residues. V gave up 6 bases and J gave up 4 bases; unmatched junction bases: 3. The chain's CDR3 is CASRVSGGADTQYF. CDR3 sequence (DNA): TGTGCCAGCAGAGTTAGCGGGGGGGCAGATACGCAGTATTTT.

The rearrangement uses TRBV9 and TRBJ1-1; the D is unclear. The CDR3 spans 14 residues. Trimming cost V 5 bases and J 0 bases, with 11 bases left between them. Germline-derived CDR1 and CDR2 are SGDLS and YYNGEE. In DNA form, the CDR3 reads TGTGCCAGCAGTCCCGGACTGATGAACACTGAAGCTTTCTTT. Protein: CASSPGLMNTEAFF.

The V call is TRBV18, the J call TRBJ2-1, with TRBD2 identical over 8 bases. The CDR3 is 16 residues long. Germline values: CDR1 KGHSH, CDR2 LQKENI. V gave up 3 bases and J gave up 4 bases; unmatched junction bases: 8. The CDR3 sequence is CASSPPSGSSYNEQFF. Written as DNA, the CDR3 is TGTGCCAGCTCACCTCCCAGCGGGAGTTCTTACAATGAGCAGTTCTTC.

V usage is TRBV6-6 and J usage is TRBJ2-5; D possibly corresponds to TRBD1 (5 bases). The CDR3 sequence is 14 residues long. V shed 0 bases and J shed 1 base, with 6 bases lying between them. Germline V lookup: CDR1 MNHNY, CDR2 SVGAGI (reference sequence). CDR3 protein: CASSYSTAQETQYF. The CDR3 DNA follows: TGTGCCAGCAGTTACTCGACAGCCCAAGAGACCCAGTACTTC.

This sequence joins TRBV3-1 (or the pseudogene TRBV3-2) and TRBJ1-2; the D is unclear. V was clipped by 0 bases and J by 8 bases, with 13 bases between them. The CDR3 is 14 residues long. Germline CDR1 is LGHDT and CDR2 is YNNKEL (reference sequence). Here the CDR3 DNA reads TGTGCCAGCAGCCAAGAATATCGGGGTAAAGGCTACACCTTC. Amino acid sequence: CASSQEYRGKGYTF.

The chain carries TRBV18 and TRBJ1-1, with 8 bases aligning to TRBD1. V dropped 10 bases and J dropped 0; count of bases not matched to a gene: 4. The CDR3 is 13 amino acids. CDR1 KGHSH and CDR2 LQKENI come from the germline V gene. CDR3 sequence (DNA): TGTGCCACCGCGGGACAGGTGAACACTGAAGCTTTCTTT. Translating it yields CATAGQVNTEAFF. Supplemented by reference TRBV18 and TRBJ1-1, the full variable domain reads NAGVMQNPRHLVRRRGQEARLRCSPMKGHSHVYWYRQLPEEGLKFMVYLQKENIIDESGMPKERFSAEFPKEGPSILRIQQVVRGDSAAYFCATAGQVNTEAFFGQGTRLTVV.

With regard to this clone: An end of the junction does not agree with germline; a read error may underlie this. This sequence joins TRBV2 and TRBJ1-2; a possible D gene is TRBD1 (5 bases). This CDR3 is 17 amino acids long. Germline values: CDR1 SNHLY, CDR2 FYNNEI. CDR3 nucleotides: TGTACCAGCAGTGCCACGGTGGGGGGTCTCTCTAACTATGGCTACACCTTC. It yields the protein CTSSATVGGLSNYGYTF. Drawing the rest from reference TRBV2 and TRBJ1-2, the complete variable domain is EPEVTQTPSHQVTQMGQEVILRCVPISNHLYFYWYRQILGQKVEFLVSFYNNEISEKSEIFDDQFSVERPDGSNFTLKIRSTKLEDSAMYFCTSSATVGGLSNYGYTFGSGTRLTVV.

The chain recombines TRBV6-5 with TRBJ2-1; 9 bases line up with TRBD1. The CDR3 is made up of 15 amino acids. Germline-derived CDR1 and CDR2 are MNHEY and SVGAGI. The V gene end was trimmed by 9 bases and the J gene end by 8 bases; junction bases not matched to a gene: 14. The CDR3 nucleotides are TGTGCCAGTCAAAACCGGGACAGGGCCGTCGATGAGCAGTTCTTC. Translation: CASQNRDRAVDEQFF.

The chain recombines TRBV3-1 (or the pseudogene TRBV3-2) with TRBJ1-5; 9 positions agree with TRBD1. J was trimmed by 7 bases and V by 4 bases; bases with no gene match: 5. From germline, CDR1 is LGHDT and CDR2 YNNKEL (reference sequence). The CDR3 length is 14 residues. The CDR3 loop is CASSLGQGGQPQHF. As DNA, the CDR3 is TGTGCCAGCAGCCTGGGACAGGGAGGGCAGCCCCAGCATTTT.

The CDR3 DNA is TGTGCCAGTAGTCCCTTACCGGGACAGGGAACGACTGAAGCTTTCTTT. Its translation is CASSPLPGQGTTEAFF. The genes are TRBV19 and TRBJ1-1; TRBD1 matches at 9 bases. The germline CDR1 and CDR2 sequences are LNHDA and SQIVND (reference sequence). This CDR3 has 16 amino acids. V was pared by 5 bases and J by 5 bases, with 12 bases of the junction left unmatched.

The chain is built from TRBV5-1 and TRBJ2-3, with 9 bases fitting TRBD1. V trimming: 4 bases; J trimming: 6 bases; junction bases outside the gene matches: 9. Per germline, CDR1 SGHRS and CDR2 YFSETQ. The CDR3 is made up of 15 amino acids. The CDR3 bases are TGCGCCAGCAGCGGCGGACAGGGGCAGTTTGATACGCAGTATTTT. Its translation is CASSGGQGQFDTQYF.

This chain uses TRBV2 with TRBJ1-2; 10 bases fit TRBD1. J lost 8 bases, V lost 7 bases, and 13 bases had no gene match. CDR3 size: 15 residues. Germline V gene lookup returns CDR1 SNHLY and CDR2 FYNNEI. Here the CDR3 DNA reads TGTGCCAGCAAGGACAGGGGGAGCCGATGGAAGGGCTACACCTTC. Translating it yields CASKDRGSRWKGYTF.

V is TRBV6-5 and J is TRBJ1-2; D not certain. The V end lost 2 bases, the J end lost 8 bases, and 18 bases lay between the germline ends. Germline lookup yields CDR1 MNHEY and CDR2 SVGAGI. This CDR3 comprises 15 residues. The CDR3 region has the DNA TGTGCCAGCAGTTACGAGGGCATGGTGGGGTCAGGCTACACCTTC. Its protein product is CASSYEGMVGSGYTF.

A few counts support this clone. This rearrangement joins TRBV3-1 (or the pseudogene TRBV3-2) to TRBJ2-7; TRBD2 matches 8 bases. The V segment lost 5 bases and the J segment 2 bases; nucleotides outside the gene matches: 5. This CDR3 has 14 amino acids. The germline CDR1 and CDR2 sequences are LGHDT and YNNKEL (reference sequence). The CDR3 sequence is CASSSPGLAYEQYF. The CDR3 DNA follows: TGTGCCAGCAGCTCCCCGGGACTAGCCTACGAGCAGTACTTC.

This sequence joins TRBV30 and TRBJ2-1; 11 positions match TRBD1. The CDR3 loop spans 14 amino acids. With V trimmed by 5 bases and J by 14 bases, 14 bases remained unmatched. The germline CDR1 and CDR2 sequences are GTSNPN and SVGIG (reference sequence). CDR3 residues: CAWEPGQGDDYEFF. The CDR3 coding sequence is TGTGCCTGGGAACCGGGACAGGGGGATGATTATGAGTTCTTC.

The chain employs TRBV19 and TRBJ2-7, with 9 positions matching TRBD1. Germline values: CDR1 LNHDA, CDR2 SQIVND (reference sequence). CDR3 length: 16 amino acids. J was trimmed by 3 bases and V by 5 bases; bases with no gene match: 11. CDR3 DNA sequence: TGTGCCAGTAGTCCAAAGGGGGGACAGGGAAACTACGAGCAGTACTTC. Translated, it gives CASSPKGGQGNYEQYF.

CDR3 DNA: TGTGCCTGCGGGGGCTCCTACGAGCAGTACTTC. Translation gives CACGGSYEQYF. V usage is TRBV30 and J usage is TRBJ2-7, with D perhaps matching TRBD2 (6 bases). With 6 bases removed from V and 0 bases from J, the gap between germline ends came to 6 bases. CDR1 and CDR2 (germline): GTSNPN, SVGIG (reference sequence). The CDR3 length is 11 residues. Full variable domain (outside the CDR3, taken from reference TRBV30 and TRBJ2-7): SQTIHQWPATLVQPVGSPLSLECTVEGTSNPNLYWYRQAAGRGLQLLFYSVGIGQISSEVPQNLSASRPQDRQFILSSKKLLLSDSGFYLCACGGSYEQYFGPGTRLTVT.

The rearrangement joins TRBV5-1 to TRBJ2-7; 9 bases are shared with TRBD1. The CDR3 is made up of 17 amino acids. CDR1 and CDR2 from the germline V gene are SGHRS and YFSETQ. V was clipped by 0 bases and J by 2 bases; unmatched bases: 9. CDR3 in DNA: TGCGCCAGCAGCTTGGGAGTTCGGGACAGGGCAGCCTACGAGCAGTACTTC. Translated, it gives CASSLGVRDRAAYEQYF.

This chain links TRBV7-3 with TRBJ2-3; a possible D gene is TRBD1 (6 bases). The V gene's germline CDR1 is SGHTA and CDR2 FQGTGA. The V end lost 5 bases, the J end lost 0 bases, and 12 bases lay between the germline ends. The CDR3 length is 15 residues. This chain's CDR3 is CASSPGQLSTDTQYF. CDR3 sequence (DNA): TGTGCCAGCAGCCCCGGACAGCTTAGCACAGATACGCAGTATTTT.

The genes are TRBV18 and TRBJ2-5; no reliable D call. Germline assignment: CDR1 KGHSH and CDR2 LQKENI. Trimming cost V 6 bases and J 5 bases, with 10 bases left between them. CDR3 length equals 12 residues. CDR3 DNA: TGTGCCAGCTCGAACAAGTTGGAGACCCAGTACTTC. Its protein product is CASSNKLETQYF. The whole variable domain, remainder taken from reference TRBV18 and TRBJ2-5, is NAGVMQNPRHLVRRRGQEARLRCSPMKGHSHVYWYRQLPEEGLKFMVYLQKENIIDESGMPKERFSAEFPKEGPSILRIQQVVRGDSAAYFCASSNKLETQYFGPGTRLLVL.

The genes are TRBV3-1 (or the pseudogene TRBV3-2) and TRBJ1-2; weak D call: TRBD1 (6 bases). The V and J ends lost 2 bases and 6 bases respectively, with 16 bases between them. This CDR3 region has 15 residues. Germline V gene lookup returns CDR1 LGHDT and CDR2 YNNKEL (reference sequence). The CDR3: CASSQRGGRGDGYTF. The CDR3 DNA sequence: TGTGCCAGCAGCCAAAGGGGGGGAAGGGGTGATGGCTACACCTTC.